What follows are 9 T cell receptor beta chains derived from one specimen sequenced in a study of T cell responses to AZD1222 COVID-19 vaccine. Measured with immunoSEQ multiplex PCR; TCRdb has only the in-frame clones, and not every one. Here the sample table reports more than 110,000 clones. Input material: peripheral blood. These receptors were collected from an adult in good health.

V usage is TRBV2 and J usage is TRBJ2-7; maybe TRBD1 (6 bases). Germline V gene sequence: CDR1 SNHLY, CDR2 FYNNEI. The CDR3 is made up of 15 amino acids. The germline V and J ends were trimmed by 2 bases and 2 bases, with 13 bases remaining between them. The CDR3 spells CASSEPRGLTYEQYF. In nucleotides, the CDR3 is TGTGCCAGCAGTGAACCCAGGGGTCTTACCTACGAGCAGTACTTC.

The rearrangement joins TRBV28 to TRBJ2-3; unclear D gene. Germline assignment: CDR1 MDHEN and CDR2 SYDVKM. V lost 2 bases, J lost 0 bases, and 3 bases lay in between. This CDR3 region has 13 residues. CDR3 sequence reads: CASSLRSTDTQYF. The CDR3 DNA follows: TGTGCCAGCAGTTTAAGAAGCACAGATACGCAGTATTTT. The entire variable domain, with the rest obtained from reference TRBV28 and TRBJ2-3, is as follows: DVKVTQSSRYLVKRTGEKVFLECVQDMDHENMFWYRQDPGLGLRLIYFSYDVKMKEKGDIPEGYSVSREKKERFSLILESASTNQTSMYLCASSLRSTDTQYFGPGTRLTVL.

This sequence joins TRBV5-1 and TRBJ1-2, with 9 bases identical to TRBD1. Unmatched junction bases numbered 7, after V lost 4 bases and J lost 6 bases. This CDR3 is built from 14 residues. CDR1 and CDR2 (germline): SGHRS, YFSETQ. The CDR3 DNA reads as TGCGCCAGCAGCGCCGGGACAGGGTGGGATGGCTACACCTTC. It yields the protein CASSAGTGWDGYTF.

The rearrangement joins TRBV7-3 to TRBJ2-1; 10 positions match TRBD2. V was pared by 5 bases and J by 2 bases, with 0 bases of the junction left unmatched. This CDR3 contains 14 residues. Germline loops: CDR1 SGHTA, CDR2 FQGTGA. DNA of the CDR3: TGTGCCAGCAGCCTAGCGGGGGCCTACAATGAGCAGTTCTTC. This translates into CASSLAGAYNEQFF.

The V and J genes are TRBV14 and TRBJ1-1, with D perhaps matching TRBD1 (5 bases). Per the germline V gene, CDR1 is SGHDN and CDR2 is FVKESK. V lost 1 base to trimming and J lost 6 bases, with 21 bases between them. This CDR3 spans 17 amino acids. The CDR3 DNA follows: TGTGCCAGCAGCCAAGTTGGGACGCCGGGGGTCAGGTCTGAAGCTTTCTTT. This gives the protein CASSQVGTPGVRSEAFF.

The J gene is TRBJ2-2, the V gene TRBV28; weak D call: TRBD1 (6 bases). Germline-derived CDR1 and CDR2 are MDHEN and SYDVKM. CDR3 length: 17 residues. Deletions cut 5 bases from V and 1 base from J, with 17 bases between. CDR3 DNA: TGTGCCAGCAGTCGCTTTTGGGGGCTGGAGAACACCGGGGAGCTGTTTTTT. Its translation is CASSRFWGLENTGELFF.

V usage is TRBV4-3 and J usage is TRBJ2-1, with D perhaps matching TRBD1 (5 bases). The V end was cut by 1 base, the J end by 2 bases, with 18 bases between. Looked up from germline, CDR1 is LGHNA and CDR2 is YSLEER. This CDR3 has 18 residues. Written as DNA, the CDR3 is TGCGCCAGCAGCCAAGGCTTGGGGCAGGGCCTCACCTACAATGAGCAGTTCTTC. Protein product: CASSQGLGQGLTYNEQFF.

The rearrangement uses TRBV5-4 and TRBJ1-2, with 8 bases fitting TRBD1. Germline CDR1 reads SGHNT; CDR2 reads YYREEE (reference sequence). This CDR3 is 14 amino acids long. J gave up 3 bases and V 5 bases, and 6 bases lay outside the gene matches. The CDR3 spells CASSGTGNYYGYTF. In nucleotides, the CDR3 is TGTGCCAGCAGTGGGACAGGAAACTACTATGGCTACACCTTC. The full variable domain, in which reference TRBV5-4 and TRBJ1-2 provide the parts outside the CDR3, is ETGVTQSPTHLIKTRGQQVTLRCSSQSGHNTVSWYQQALGQGPQFIFQYYREEENGRGNFPPRFSGLQFPNYSSELNVNALELDDSALYLCASSGTGNYYGYTFGSGTRLTVV.

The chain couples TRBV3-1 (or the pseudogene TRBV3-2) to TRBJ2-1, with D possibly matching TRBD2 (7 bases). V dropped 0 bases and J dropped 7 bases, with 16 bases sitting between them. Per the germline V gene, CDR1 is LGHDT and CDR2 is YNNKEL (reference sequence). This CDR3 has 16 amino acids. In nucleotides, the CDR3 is TGTGCCAGCAGCCAAGATCATCTCGGGGGGCCGAATGAGCAGTTCTTC. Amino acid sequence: CASSQDHLGGPNEQFF.